This TCR beta chain appears in the sequencing data of a study of blood T cells in healthy people across ages. A second PCR, run for about 7 to 11 cycles, used a sample-barcoded 5' primer plus a J-beta primer mix. TCRdb re-analysed the 5' RACE reads in MiXCR, keeping a single row per CDR3 protein. The sample gives 650,000 to 1,000,000 distinct CDR3 sequences, 35% to 40% of which show up once; 10% to 15% is in the top ten. The study recruited healthy Caucasian donors from Russia who were aged about 6 to 100. Trimming took off 8 bases at V and 5 bases at J, with 18 bases between the two ends. Looked up from germline, CDR1 is SGHTA and CDR2 is FQGNSA. The CDR3 is made up of 14 amino acids.

This receptor was taken from a man aged 18 to 29 in good health. Sequenced: blood. The chain employs TRBV7-2 and TRBJ1-2; D is perhaps TRBD1 (6 bases). Here the CDR3 reads CASRLGAARYGYTF. The CDR3 DNA sequence: TGTGCCAGCCGTTTGGGGGCAGCCAGGTATGGCTACACCTTC.